A selection of T cell receptor beta chains follows, all from one sample in a study of radiation and T cells in renal cell carcinoma. Clones were read by immunoSEQ multiplex PCR, and TCRdb kept only the in-frame ones, dropping some. The profile shows fewer than 150,000 clones, roughly 91% of them singletons. The sequenced sample was blood, obtained from a patient whose treatment included radiotherapy and nephrectomy. These receptors came from a woman in her 70s with renal cell carcinoma. Each CDR3 is given with its conserved first and last residue.

J gene	V gene	CDR3 protein
TRBJ2-2	TRBV19	CASTDGDRDTGELFF
TRBJ1-2	TRBV30	CAWSVSSFFNYGYTF
TRBJ2-5	TRBV7-2	CASSFPGGETQYF
TRBJ2-2	TRBV9	CASSDRGGLTGELFF
TRBJ2-7	TRBV15	CATSRDEGYEQYF
TRBJ2-1	TRBV4-1	CASSSSLGGTNNEQFF
TRBJ2-7	TRBV7-2	CASSSSLLAGGPYEQYF
TRBJ1-5	TRBV18	CASSPWDSSYQPQHF
TRBJ1-3	TRBV7-2	CASSLVVPGYSGNTIYF
TRBJ2-2	TRBV11-3	CASSSKGAGELFF
TRBJ1-2	TRBV2	CASSGQKVGYTF
TRBJ1-6	TRBV19	CASGSGTSPLHF
TRBJ1-1	TRBV5-6	CASSLGLNTEAFF
TRBJ1-2	TRBV4-1	CASSLGGTAYGYTF
TRBJ2-2	TRBV6-1	CASRTGRTTGELFF
TRBJ1-2	TRBV29-1	CSVELQGAYGYTF
TRBJ2-3	TRBV6-6	CASSGLKVRSPDTQYF
TRBJ1-6	TRBV27	CASSLGTVGSPLHF
TRBJ1-1	TRBV9	CASSVSAFTEAFF
TRBJ2-1	TRBV7-6	CASSLALGGLPYNEQFF
TRBJ2-7	TRBV19	CASSTQLGGRFYEQYF
TRBJ2-7	TRBV6-6	CASRVGREQYF
TRBJ2-1	TRBV2	CASTPGGLAGGRSFYNEQFF
TRBJ2-4	TRBV5-1	CASRDRVGKNIQYF
TRBJ2-1	TRBV2	CASTQGPGSEQFF
TRBJ1-6	TRBV4-1	CASSLTLNNSPLHF
TRBJ2-7	TRBV7-9	CASSPAGLGYEQYF
TRBJ2-2	TRBV27	CPGAGELFF
TRBJ2-3	TRBV7-8	CASSVAGGQSDTQYF
TRBJ1-6	TRBV7-9	CASSPPGVSYNSPLHF
TRBJ1-1	TRBV5-6	CASSLIRGGTEAFF
TRBJ2-7	TRBV7-2	CASSPRDRTYEQYF
TRBJ1-2	TRBV30	CAWTVGPRYGYTF
TRBJ1-4	TRBV5-1	CASSLGLNEKLFF
TRBJ2-5	TRBV30	CAWRAGGRGTQYF
TRBJ2-3	TRBV7-3	CASSLSRDLFSTDTQYF
TRBJ1-2	TRBV13	CASSHIGQGLNYGYTF
TRBJ2-1	TRBV30	CAWSRETYNEQFF
TRBJ1-1	TRBV5-6	CASSPQGTLNTEAFF
TRBJ2-7	TRBV10-3	CAISGTGGHYEQYF
TRBJ1-1	TRBV7-9	CASSPTEINTEAFF
TRBJ2-2	TRBV13	CASSLAGRIGELFF
TRBJ2-4	TRBV5-4	CASSLPRGQGGSAKNIQYF
TRBJ1-5	TRBV5-3	CARSLVNQHF
TRBJ1-1	TRBV30	CAWSFRSTEAFF
TRBJ1-5	TRBV7-2	CASSLMPFPSNQPQHF